This TCR beta chain was sequenced for a study of blood T cell repertoires in COVID-19. Whole-study context: Samples taken during acute and convalescent COVID-19 were collected in the United States, Italy and Spain. PBMCs, B-cell-depleted T cells, or T cells provided the cDNA or gDNA that made up the material.

Losses at the gene ends were 1 base for V and 7 bases for J; bases not matched to a gene: 11. The CDR3 runs 16 residues. CDR1 SGHRS and CDR2 YFSETQ come from the germline V gene. This clone was counted once. The data were produced by immunoSEQ multiplex PCR, yet TCRdb's version contains in-frame clones alone and is incomplete. The sample yields some 120,000 clones, roughly 80% seen once. The TCR was taken from a woman aged 45-59 years with acute or convalescent COVID-19. The specimen sequenced was peripheral blood. The V gene is TRBV5-1, the J gene TRBJ2-1; 7 bases are a match to TRBD2. CDR3 protein: CASSLSQAGNGNEQFF. The CDR3 DNA is TGCGCCAGCAGCTTGAGTCAAGCGGGGAATGGTAATGAGCAGTTCTTC. Supplemented by reference TRBV5-1 and TRBJ2-1, the full variable domain reads KAGVTQTPRYLIKTRGQQVTLSCSPISGHRSVSWYQQTPGQGLQFLFEYFSETQRNKGNFPGRFSGRQFSNSRSEMNVSTLELGDSALYLCASSLSQAGNGNEQFFGPGTRLTVL.